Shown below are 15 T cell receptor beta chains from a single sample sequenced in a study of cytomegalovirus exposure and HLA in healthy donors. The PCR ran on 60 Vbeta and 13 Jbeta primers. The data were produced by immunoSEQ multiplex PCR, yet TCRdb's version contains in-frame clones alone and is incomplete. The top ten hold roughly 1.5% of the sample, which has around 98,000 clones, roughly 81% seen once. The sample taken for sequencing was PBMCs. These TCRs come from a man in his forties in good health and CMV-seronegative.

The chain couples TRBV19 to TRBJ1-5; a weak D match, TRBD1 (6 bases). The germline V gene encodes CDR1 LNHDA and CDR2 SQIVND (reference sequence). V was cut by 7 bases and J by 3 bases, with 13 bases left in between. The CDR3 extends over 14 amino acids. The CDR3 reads CASTETGTNQPQHF. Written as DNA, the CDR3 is TGTGCCAGTACCGAAACAGGGACCAATCAGCCCCAGCATTTT.

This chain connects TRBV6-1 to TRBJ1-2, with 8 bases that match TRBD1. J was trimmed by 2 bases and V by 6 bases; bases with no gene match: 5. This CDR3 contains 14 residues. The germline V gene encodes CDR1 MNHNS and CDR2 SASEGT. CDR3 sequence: CASSRRTGNYGYTF. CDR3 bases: TGTGCCAGCAGCCGTCGGACAGGGAACTATGGCTACACCTTC.

The CDR3 DNA is TGTGCCAGCAGTTTCGGCGGCCCCAGCAGCACTGAAGCTTTCTTT. Its translation: CASSFGGPSSTEAFF. This chain joins TRBV27 and TRBJ1-1, with D unclear. The CDR3 consists of 15 residues. Trimming cost V 3 bases and J 4 bases, with 15 bases left between them. CDR1 and CDR2 (germline): MNHEY, SMNVEV (reference sequence).

Here the CDR3 reads CASSPPSWRSGNTIYF. CDR3 nucleotides: TGTGCCAGTAGTCCCCCTAGTTGGCGCTCTGGAAACACCATATATTTT. This chain uses TRBV19 with TRBJ1-3; D gene uncertain. The CDR3 has 16 residues. The germline V gene encodes CDR1 LNHDA and CDR2 SQIVND (reference sequence). V shed 5 bases and J shed 0 bases, with 14 bases lying between them. Full variable domain (missing parts from reference TRBV19 and TRBJ1-3): DGGITQSPKYLFRKEGQNVTLSCEQNLNHDAMYWYRQDPGQGLRLIYYSQIVNDFQKGDIAEGYSVSREKKESFPLTVTSAQKNPTAFYLCASSPPSWRSGNTIYFGEGSWLTVV.

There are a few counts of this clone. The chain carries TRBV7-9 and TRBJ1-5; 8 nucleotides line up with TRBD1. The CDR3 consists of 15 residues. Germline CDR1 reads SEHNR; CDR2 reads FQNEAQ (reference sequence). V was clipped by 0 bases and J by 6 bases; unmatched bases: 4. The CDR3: CASSLATGAVQPQHF. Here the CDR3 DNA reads TGTGCCAGCAGCTTAGCGACAGGGGCCGTTCAGCCCCAGCATTTT.

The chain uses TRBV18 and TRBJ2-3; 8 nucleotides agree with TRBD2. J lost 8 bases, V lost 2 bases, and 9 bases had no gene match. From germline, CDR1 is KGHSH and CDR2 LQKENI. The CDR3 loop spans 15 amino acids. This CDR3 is CASSPAGGTTGTQYF. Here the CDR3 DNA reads TGTGCCAGCTCACCAGCGGGGGGCACGACCGGTACGCAGTATTTT.

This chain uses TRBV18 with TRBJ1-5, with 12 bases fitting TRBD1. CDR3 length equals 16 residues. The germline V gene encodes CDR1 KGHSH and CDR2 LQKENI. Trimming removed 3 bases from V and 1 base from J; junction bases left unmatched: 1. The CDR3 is CASSPGQGASNQPQHF. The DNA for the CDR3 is TGTGCCAGCTCACCGGGACAGGGGGCGAGCAATCAGCCCCAGCATTTT.

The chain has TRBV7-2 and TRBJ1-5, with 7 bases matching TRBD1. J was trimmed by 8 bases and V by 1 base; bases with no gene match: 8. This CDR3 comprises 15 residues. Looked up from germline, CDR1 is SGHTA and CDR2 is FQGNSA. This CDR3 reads CASSLVRGRVKPQHF. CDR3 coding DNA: TGTGCCAGCAGCTTAGTGAGGGGGCGAGTAAAGCCCCAGCATTTT.

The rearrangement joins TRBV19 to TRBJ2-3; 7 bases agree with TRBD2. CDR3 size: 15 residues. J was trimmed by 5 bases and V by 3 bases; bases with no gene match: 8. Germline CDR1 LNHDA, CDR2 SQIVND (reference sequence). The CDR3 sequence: CASSIQRGTIDTQYF. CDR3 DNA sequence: TGTGCCAGTAGTATCCAGCGGGGAACCATAGATACGCAGTATTTT. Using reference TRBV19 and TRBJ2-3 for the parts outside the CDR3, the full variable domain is DGGITQSPKYLFRKEGQNVTLSCEQNLNHDAMYWYRQDPGQGLRLIYYSQIVNDFQKGDIAEGYSVSREKKESFPLTVTSAQKNPTAFYLCASSIQRGTIDTQYFGPGTRLTVL.

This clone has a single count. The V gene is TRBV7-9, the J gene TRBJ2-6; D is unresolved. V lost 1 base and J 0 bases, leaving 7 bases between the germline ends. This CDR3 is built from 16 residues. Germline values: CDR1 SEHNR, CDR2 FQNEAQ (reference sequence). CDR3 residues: CASSLVGGSGANVLTF. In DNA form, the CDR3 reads TGTGCCAGCAGCTTAGTAGGCGGCTCTGGGGCCAACGTCCTGACTTTC.

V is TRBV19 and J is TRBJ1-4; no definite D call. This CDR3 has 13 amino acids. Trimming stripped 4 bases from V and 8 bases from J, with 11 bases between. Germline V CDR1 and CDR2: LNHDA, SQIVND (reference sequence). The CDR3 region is CASSNRRGEKLFF. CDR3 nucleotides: TGTGCCAGTAGTAATCGGAGAGGGGAAAAACTGTTTTTT.

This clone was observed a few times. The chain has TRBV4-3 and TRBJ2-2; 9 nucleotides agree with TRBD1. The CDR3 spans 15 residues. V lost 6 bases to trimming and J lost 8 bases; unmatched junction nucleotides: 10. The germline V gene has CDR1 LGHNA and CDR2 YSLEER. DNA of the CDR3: TGCGCCAGCAGGCCCGGGACAGGGACCATGGGGGAGCTGTTTTTT. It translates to CASRPGTGTMGELFF.

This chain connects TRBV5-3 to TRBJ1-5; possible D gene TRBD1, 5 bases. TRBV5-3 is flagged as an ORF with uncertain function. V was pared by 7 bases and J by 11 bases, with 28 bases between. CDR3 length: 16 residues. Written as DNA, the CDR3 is TGTGCCAGAGTCTCCCCCCCCGACAGCAGCCAATGGGCCCAGCATTTT. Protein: CARVSPPDSSQWAQHF.

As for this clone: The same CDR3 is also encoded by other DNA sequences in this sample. CDR3 DNA: TGTGCCAGCAGCGTAGGGGGCAGTCGCAATTCACCCCTCCACTTT. As protein: CASSVGGSRNSPLHF. The genes are TRBV9 and TRBJ1-6; weak D call: TRBD1 (5 bases). Germline CDR1 reads SGDLS; CDR2 reads YYNGEE. This CDR3 comprises 15 residues. V dropped 0 bases and J dropped 7 bases, with 11 bases sitting between them.

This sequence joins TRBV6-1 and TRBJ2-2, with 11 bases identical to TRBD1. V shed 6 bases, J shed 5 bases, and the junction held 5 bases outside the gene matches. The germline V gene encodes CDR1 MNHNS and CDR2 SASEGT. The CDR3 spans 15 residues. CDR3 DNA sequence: TGTGCCAGCAGCCCGGGACAGGGGGTAACCGGGGAGCTGTTTTTT. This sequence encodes CASSPGQGVTGELFF.